This T cell receptor beta chain was identified during a study of shared clonotypes between healthy human individuals (dated by TCRdb to the early 2020s). Background on the whole study: The cohort included a few men and a couple of women between 18 and 49 years of age. To increase sequencing depth and limit assay-specific biases, different laboratories used diverse techniques to prepare libraries and sequence TCR repertoires. The study deeply sequenced blood TCR repertoires of roughly five healthy adults to estimate repertoire size and the extent of clonotype sharing between individuals. Leukapheresis yielded between about 0.9 and 10 billion PBMCs per donor. Per donor, three plates each were used for CD4 naive and CD4 memory, two for CD8 naive, and one for CD8 memory.

Here is what the overall study found, with its caveats: Estimated clonotype richness was generally larger for naive than for memory subsets. Sampling was restricted to blood, and TCR repertoires in tissue are likely to differ from TCR repertoires in blood. Because the study included only a small number of donors, the genetic and exposure-history diversity represented was limited. Compared with non-shared clonotypes, clonotypes shared by all four sorted-subset donors had higher generation probabilities. Across four donors, roughly 5.1% of naive CD4, approximately 3.6% of naive CD8, around 2.1% of memory CD4, and approximately 0.4% of memory CD8 clonotypes were shared. Pairwise subsampling led to the expectation that sequencing depth would affect the degree of clonotype sharing among donors. Even with the large sequencing depth, rarefaction of the sorted-subset datasets indicated that sequencing was incomplete.

CD8 naive samples were CD45RO-negative cells positively selected for CCR7, giving a CD45RA+CCR7+ population that excluded TemRA cells. The donors were healthy, HIV-negative adults with no recently reported acute infections or vaccinations. Every donor was a Caucasian adult residing in Nashville, Tennessee, USA. Blood was collected by leukapheresis, and PBMCs were isolated by Ficoll-Histopaque density gradient centrifugation and then cryopreserved in liquid nitrogen vapor phase. Purity and quantity of every magnetically sorted T cell population were checked by analytical flow cytometry. Genomic DNA was isolated from each sorted fraction and quantified by UV absorbance on a Nanodrop 2000c. Turning to this clone: No cognate antigen has been identified for it. No base quality values were provided; no much bigger clone lies one nucleotide off.

At the junction V is shortened by 4 bases and J by 10 bases; bases outside the gene matches: 14. The CDR3 covers 17 residues, taking in both the cysteine and the phenylalanine. The read is trimmed to its CDR3 DNA, 51 bases read in frame from base 1. CDR1 and CDR2 (PRHDT, FYEKMQ) derive from the germline V gene (reference sequence). TCR CDR3 regions were amplified from genomic DNA by multiplex PCR using the deep immunoSEQ assay. Extracted genomic DNA from each cell subset was spread evenly across all wells of several immunoSEQ 96-well plates, with each plate serving as a replicate. Each replicate PCR for sorted subsets received roughly 0.2 ug genomic DNA, equal to roughly 30,000 T cell genomes. The purified libraries were quantified using a Qubit 3.0 fluorometer, sized with a Bioanalyzer 2100, and then quantified again using the KAPA Library Quantification kit. Every immunoSEQ 96-well plate was sequenced on a separate single-read 150-cycle Illumina NextSeq 550 flow cell. The original methods were these. The immunoSEQ output contained only junctional sequences without quality scores, so filtering could not match that applied to full-length reads. To assign V/J genes and CDR3, sequences were annotated using PyIR, a Python wrapper for IgBLAST v1.9, with IMGT germline references. Reads were removed for weak V/J assignments (E-value above 1e-6), missing CDR3, stop codons, out-of-frame junctions, or ambiguous translated residues. V3J clonotypes were defined as sequences sharing an identical inferred V gene, J gene, and CDR3 amino acid sequence. Percentage overlap between repertoires was calculated by dividing the number of shared unique clonotypes by the size of the smaller repertoire. Repertoire richness was assessed with RTK rarefaction, the Chao1 estimator, and Recon v2.1 estimates of unobserved clonotypes. Generation probabilities were computed with OLGA for all TCRbeta clonotypes obtained by the gDNA method from a few donors. The table was pulled from immuneACCESS by TCRdb, which kept in-frame rearrangements only. Such tables lose some clones; where checked, under half of the loss comes from unresolved V genes, and the rest has no known cause. Clone size and the V and J calls come from that table; the DNA yielded D and trimming. Present in this sample are approximately 2,200,000 clones, 93% of which were seen just once. The biggest ten clones account for about 1.5% of the sample.

Sample: naive CD8+ T cells from PBMCs. Read against the paper, the sample's cell subset or site label means: CD45RA+CCR7+. The chain is made from TRBV13 and TRBJ2-1; TRBD2 aligns with 12 central bases. The clonotype was recovered from a man aged 18 to 29 in good health. Some clones in this sample may be carry-over from other donors' samples. The CDR3 corresponds to CASSSQVTTSGRGEQFF. The DNA sequence is as follows: TGTGCCAGCAGCTCCCAGGTCACGACTAGCGGGAGAGGCGAGCAGTTCTTC.